The entry below gives a single TCR beta chain sequence along with its context. Its antigen is currently unknown. One entry per CDR3 protein, called by TCRdb with MiXCR from the reads. The table has 650,000 to 900,000 distinct CDR3 sequences, about 31% seen once. CDR1 is SGHDT and CDR2 is YYEEEE in the germline V gene. The CDR3 sequence is 12 residues long. Trimming left V 0 bases short and J 7 bases short, with 7 bases between. The data were obtained in a study of T cell repertoires in cytomegalovirus infection. About the study: Recently identified HLA-C-restricted and well-studied HLA-B-restricted CMV epitopes were used. In public TCR beta signatures, there were indications of both CMV infection and matching HLA type. Study-wide results and caveats: In two of eight donors, the top clonotype was HLA-C-restricted CMV-specific. Carriers of CMV and the relevant HLA type were discriminated by public TCR beta frequency.

The sequenced sample was cultured CD8+ T cells from PBMCs, obtained from culture after CMV antigen stimulation. The V gene is TRBV5-6, the J gene TRBJ1-1; possibly TRBD1 for D (6 bases). This receptor was obtained from a human donor in good health (CMV status not recorded). Some clones in this sample may be carry-over from other donors' samples. The CDR3 loop is CASSLGDNEAFF. Here the CDR3 DNA reads TGTGCCAGCAGCTTGGGGGACAATGAAGCTTTCTTT.